This T cell receptor beta chain was captured by sequencing in a study of identical twins' blood T cells. General study points: Each donor's most abundant TCRbeta clonotypes shared more CDR3 sequences with her twin than unrelated donors.

A previously described protocol, modified, built RNA-based TCR cDNA libraries. TCRdb recomputed calls from the 5' RACE reads with MiXCR, one row per CDR3 protein. The sample lists 350,000 to 400,000 distinct CDR3 sequences; roughly 31% were seen once. As regards this clonotype: Its antigen is currently unknown.

The germline V gene has CDR1 SGHVS and CDR2 FQNEAQ. V lost 1 base, J lost 7 bases, and 7 bases lay in between. CDR3 size: 12 residues. The donors were healthy female monozygous twins, three pairs in total. The clonotype comes from a woman aged 18 to 55 in good health. Source material: PBMCs. This sequence joins TRBV7-8 and TRBJ2-5, with D uncertain. The CDR3 spells CASSLDKGTQYF. CDR3 DNA: TGTGCCAGCAGCTTAGACAAAGGGACCCAGTACTTC.